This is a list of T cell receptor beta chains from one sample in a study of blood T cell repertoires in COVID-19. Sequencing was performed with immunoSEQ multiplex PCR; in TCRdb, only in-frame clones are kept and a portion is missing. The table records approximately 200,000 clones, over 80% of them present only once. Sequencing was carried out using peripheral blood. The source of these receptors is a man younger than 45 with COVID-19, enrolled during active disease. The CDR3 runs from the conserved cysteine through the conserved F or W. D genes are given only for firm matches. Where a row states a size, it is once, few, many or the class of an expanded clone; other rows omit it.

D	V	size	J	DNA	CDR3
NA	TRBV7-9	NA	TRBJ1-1	TGTGCCAGCAGCCCTACAGGTTTGAACACTGAAGCTTTCTTT	CASSPTGLNTEAFF
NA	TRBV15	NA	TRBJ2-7	TGTGCCACCAGCAGAGATCGGGTCGGGATGGCAGACGAGCAGTACTTC	CATSRDRVGMADEQYF
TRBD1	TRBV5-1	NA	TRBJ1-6	TGCGCCAGCAGTCCAACCGGGACAGCAAATTCACCCCTCCACTTT	CASSPTGTANSPLHF
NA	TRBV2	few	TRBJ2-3	TGTGCCAGCAGAGTACAGGGTTTCGGAGATACGCAGTATTTT	CASRVQGFGDTQYF
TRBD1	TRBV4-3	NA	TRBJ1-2	TGCGCCAGCAGCCAAGATTTGGGGACAGCTAACTATGGCTACACCTTC	CASSQDLGTANYGYTF
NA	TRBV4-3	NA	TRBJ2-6	TGCGCCAGCAGCCACGCCGAGGTGGGCAGGGCCTCTGGGGCCAACGTCCTGACTTTC	CASSHAEVGRASGANVLTF
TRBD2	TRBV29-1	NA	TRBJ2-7	TGCAGCGTTGAAAGGCAGGGGACTAGCGGGGGACTTTACGAGCAGTACTTC	CSVERQGTSGGLYEQYF
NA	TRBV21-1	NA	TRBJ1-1	TGTGCCAGCAGCAAAGCAATTTCGGGACAGGGGGCGAACACTGAAGCTTTCTTT	CASSKAISGQGANTEAFF
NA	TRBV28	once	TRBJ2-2	TGTGCCAGCAGTTTATTGCCCACAGGGGAGCTGTTTTTT	CASSLLPTGELFF
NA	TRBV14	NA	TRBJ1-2	TGTGCCAGCAGCCAAGAGGACACCTCCTATGGCTACACCTTC	CASSQEDTSYGYTF
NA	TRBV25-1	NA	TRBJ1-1	TGTGCCAGCAGTGAATTCACCGGGAACACTGAAGCTTTCTTT	CASSEFTGNTEAFF
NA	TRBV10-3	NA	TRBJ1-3	TGTGCCATCACTCCGGGGGGGTTTGGAAACACCATATATTTT	CAITPGGFGNTIYF
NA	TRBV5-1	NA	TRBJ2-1	TGCGCCAGCAGCTTCCCTAGCGTTGCCTTCTCCTACAATGAGCAGTTCTTC	CASSFPSVAFSYNEQFF
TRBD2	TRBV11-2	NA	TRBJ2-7	TGTGCCAGCAGCTTAGCGGCAGGGAGGGGCGAGCAGTACTTC	CASSLAAGRGEQYF
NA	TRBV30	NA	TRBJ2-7	TGTGCCTGGAGTGCAATTAGTTACGAGCAGTACTTC	CAWSAISYEQYF
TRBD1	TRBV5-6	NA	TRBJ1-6	TGTGCCAGCAGCGAGGAGGGGACAGGGGTTACACCCCTCCACTTT	CASSEEGTGVTPLHF
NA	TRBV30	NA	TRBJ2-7	TGTGCCTGGAGTACGAAGCGGCAGGGGACTACTTCCTACGAGCAGTACTTC	CAWSTKRQGTTSYEQYF
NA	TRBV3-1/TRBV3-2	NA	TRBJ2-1	TGTGCCAGCAGCCAATTGGGTTCGGGTGAGCAGTTCTTC	CASSQLGSGEQFF
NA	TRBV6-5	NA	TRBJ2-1	TGTGCCAGCAGCCAGTACCCGGGATACGATGAGCAGTTCTTC	CASSQYPGYDEQFF
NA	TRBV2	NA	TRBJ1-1	TGTGCCAGCAGGACGGAGATGAACACTGAAGCTTTCTTT	CASRTEMNTEAFF
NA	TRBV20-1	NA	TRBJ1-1	TGCAGTGCTCAGGGACACCTTGAAGCTTTCTTT	CSAQGHLEAFF
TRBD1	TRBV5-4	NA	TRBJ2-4	TGTGCCAGCAGCTTGGGGACAGGGGAGTACTTC	CASSLGTGEYF
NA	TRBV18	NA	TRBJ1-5	TGTGCCAGCTCACCACAGGACAGCCGTCTTCCCCAGCATTTT	CASSPQDSRLPQHF
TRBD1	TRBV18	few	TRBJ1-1	TGTGCCAGCTCACCATGGGGGGACAGGGAAGAAGCTTTCTTT	CASSPWGDREEAFF
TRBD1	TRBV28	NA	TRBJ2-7	TGTGCCAGCAGGAGGGACAGGGGTTACGAGCAGTACTTC	CASRRDRGYEQYF
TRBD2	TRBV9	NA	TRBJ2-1	TGTGCCAGCAGCGTGACTAGCGGGGTCTACAATGAGCAGTTCTTC	CASSVTSGVYNEQFF
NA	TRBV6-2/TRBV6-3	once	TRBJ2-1	TGTGCCAGCAGTCCGGACAGCACGAGCTCCTACAATGAGCAGTTCTTC	CASSPDSTSSYNEQFF
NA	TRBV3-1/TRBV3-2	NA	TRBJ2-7	TGTGCCAGCAGCCAGGAGTATTCGAGCTCCTACGAGCAGTACTTC	CASSQEYSSSYEQYF
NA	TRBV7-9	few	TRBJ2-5	TGTGCCAGCAGCCCAGGGGCGGAGACCCAGTACTTC	CASSPGAETQYF
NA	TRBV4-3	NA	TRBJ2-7	TGCGCCAGCAGCCAGTCGACTGCTTATGACGAGCAGTACTTC	CASSQSTAYDEQYF
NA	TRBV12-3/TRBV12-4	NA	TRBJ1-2	TGTGCCAGCAGTCCGACAGGCTATGGCTACACCTTC	CASSPTGYGYTF
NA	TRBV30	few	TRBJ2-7	TGTGCCTGGAGTGTATCGCGGGGCGAGCAGTACTTC	CAWSVSRGEQYF
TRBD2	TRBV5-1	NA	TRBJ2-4	TGCGCCAGCAGCTTGGCCCCAGCGGGAACAGCCAAAAACATTCAGTACTTC	CASSLAPAGTAKNIQYF
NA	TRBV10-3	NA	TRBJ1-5	TGTGCCATCAGCCCCTCCGACAGCTACAATCAGCCCCAGCATTTT	CAISPSDSYNQPQHF
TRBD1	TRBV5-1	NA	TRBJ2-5	TGCGCCAGCAGCTGGGGGGACAGGCCGGACCAAGAGACCCAGTACTTC	CASSWGDRPDQETQYF
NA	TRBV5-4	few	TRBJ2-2	TGTGCCAGCACCATTGGGACACTGAACACCGGGGAGCTGTTTTTT	CASTIGTLNTGELFF
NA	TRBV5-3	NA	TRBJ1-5	TGTGCCAGAAGCTTGGAAGGCCAGGGAATTGGGGGCAATCAGCCCCAGCATTTT	CARSLEGQGIGGNQPQHF
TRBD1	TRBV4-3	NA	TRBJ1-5	TGCGCCAGCAGCCAATACTACGGGACAGAATATAGCAATCAGCCCCAGCATTTT	CASSQYYGTEYSNQPQHF
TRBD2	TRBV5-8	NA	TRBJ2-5	TGTGCCAGCAGCTTGAGTATAGCGGGATGGGAGACCCAGTACTTC	CASSLSIAGWETQYF
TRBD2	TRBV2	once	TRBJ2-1	TGTGCCAGCAGCCCCTCCGGGACTAGCGGTTACAATGAGCAGTTCTTC	CASSPSGTSGYNEQFF
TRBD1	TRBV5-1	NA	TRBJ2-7	TGCGCCAGCAGCTTAACTGTCCCGGGACAGCCTCTCTACGAGCAGTACTTC	CASSLTVPGQPLYEQYF
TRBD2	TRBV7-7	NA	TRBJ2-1	TGTGCCAGCAGCTTAGGGACTAGTGCCAATGAGCAGTTCTTC	CASSLGTSANEQFF
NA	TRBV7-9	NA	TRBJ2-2	TGTGCCAGCAGCCGACTTGGTCCGGTGAACACCGGGGAGCTGTTTTTT	CASSRLGPVNTGELFF
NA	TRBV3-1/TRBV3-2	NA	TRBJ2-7	TGTGCCAGCAGCCAAGTCGGCTACGAGCAGTACTTC	CASSQVGYEQYF
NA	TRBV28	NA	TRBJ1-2	TGTGCCAGCCTCACCGCCCGAGGGTATTCGGACTATGGCTACACCTTC	CASLTARGYSDYGYTF